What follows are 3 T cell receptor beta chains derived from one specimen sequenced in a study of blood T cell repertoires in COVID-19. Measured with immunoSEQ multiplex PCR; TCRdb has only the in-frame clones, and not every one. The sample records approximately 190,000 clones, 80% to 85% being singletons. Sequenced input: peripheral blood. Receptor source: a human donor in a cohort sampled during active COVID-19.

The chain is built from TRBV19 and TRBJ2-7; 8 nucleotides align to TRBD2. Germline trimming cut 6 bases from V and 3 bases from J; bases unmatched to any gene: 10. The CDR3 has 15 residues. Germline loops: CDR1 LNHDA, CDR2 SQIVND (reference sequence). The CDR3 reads CASSERLASIYEQYF. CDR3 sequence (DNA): TGTGCCAGTAGCGAAAGACTAGCGTCAATCTACGAGCAGTACTTC.

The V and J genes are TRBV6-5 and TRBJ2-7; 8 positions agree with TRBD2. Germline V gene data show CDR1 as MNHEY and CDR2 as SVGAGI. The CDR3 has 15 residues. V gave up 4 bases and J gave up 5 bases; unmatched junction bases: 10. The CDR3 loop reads CASSLEAGVPHEQYF. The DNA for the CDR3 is TGTGCCAGCAGTTTAGAAGCGGGAGTGCCCCACGAGCAGTACTTC.

DNA of the CDR3: TGCGCCAGCAGCCCTGCTAGCGGGGGCTCCTACAATGAGCAGTTCTTC. As protein: CASSPASGGSYNEQFF. The chain employs TRBV5-1 and TRBJ2-1; 10 nucleotides agree with TRBD2. The V and J ends lost 4 bases and 0 bases, in that order; junction bases with no gene match: 4. CDR3 size: 16 residues. Germline assignment: CDR1 SGHRS and CDR2 YFSETQ.